The sample holds many counts of the clone carrying this T cell receptor beta chain. Its specificity is not known. General study points: Greatest tumor Treg TCR overlap was with tumor naive CD4+ cells. Whole repertoires were not studied in the larger cohort, only one V-J beta rearrangement. In terms of TCR gene usage, tumor memory CD4+ T cells clustered together with blood and lymph node memory CD4+ cells, as well as with lymph node naive CD4+ cells.

Semi-nested PCR with Nested Universal Primer A followed constant-region reverse priming of full-length variable regions. TCRdb reanalysed the 5' RACE reads using MiXCR and keeps one entry per CDR3 protein. The sample holds 52,000 or so distinct CDR3 sequences, around 21% seen once. This CDR3 has 15 residues. The germline gives CDR1 MNHEY, CDR2 SVGEGT. V lost 6 bases, J lost 3 bases, and 18 bases lay in between. Cells sorted as Tregs were CD4+, CD25+ and CD127-/low. This receptor was taken from a female donor with breast cancer. The sequenced sample consisted of tumor-infiltrating Tregs sorted from the breast tumor. The J gene is TRBJ2-7, the V gene TRBV6-2 or TRBV6-3; D ambiguous. The CDR3 reads CASSPRPTLNYEQYF. CDR3 in DNA: TGTGCCAGCAGCCCCCGACCTACACTGAACTACGAGCAGTACTTC.